The 30 T cell receptor beta chains given below trace back to one sample, sequenced in a study of blood T cell repertoires in COVID-19. Produced via immunoSEQ multiplex PCR; TCRdb's table is partial and in-frame only. Found here are 200,000 to 250,000 clones, roughly 85% of them singletons; the top ten hold around 3.3%. The sample consisted of peripheral blood. The receptors come from a woman aged 18-30 years with acute or convalescent COVID-19.

The J gene is TRBJ1-2, the V gene TRBV28; 7 positions agree with TRBD1. With V trimmed by 2 bases and J by 8 bases, 11 bases remained unmatched. Per the germline V gene, CDR1 is MDHEN and CDR2 is SYDVKM. The CDR3 consists of 15 residues. CDR3 DNA sequence: TGTGCCAGCAGTTTACTTCGACGAGGGGGCGACGGCTACACCTTC. Translating it yields CASSLLRRGGDGYTF.

The CDR3 DNA sequence: TGTGCCAGTGGACAGGGTCATTCTGGCAATGAGCAGTTCTTC. Its protein product is CASGQGHSGNEQFF. The V call is TRBV19, the J call TRBJ2-1; 8 nucleotides align to TRBD1. Trimming took 8 bases from V and 6 from J; bases not matched to a gene: 9. The CDR3 contains 14 residues. Germline CDR1 reads LNHDA; CDR2 reads SQIVND (reference sequence).

The V gene is TRBV28, the J gene TRBJ2-2; 9 positions agree with TRBD1. V lost 4 bases and J lost 7; bases outside the gene matches: 10. Germline V gene lookup returns CDR1 MDHEN and CDR2 SYDVKM. The CDR3 is 16 amino acids. The CDR3 DNA reads as TGTGCCAGCAGTTCAGCCGGGACAGGGATGGTCGGGGAGCTGTTTTTT. Protein product: CASSSAGTGMVGELFF.

The chain links TRBV25-1 to TRBJ2-7; the D gene is possibly TRBD1 (6 bases). CDR1 and CDR2 from the germline V gene are MGHDK and SYGVNS. V was pared by 4 bases and J by 2 bases, with 9 bases between. This CDR3 region has 13 residues. CDR3 in amino acids: CASSATGTYEQYF. CDR3 in DNA: TGTGCCAGCAGTGCGACAGGTACCTACGAGCAGTACTTC.

This chain connects TRBV9 to TRBJ1-2; no firm D call. This CDR3 is built from 11 residues. Trimming took 0 bases from V and 10 from J, leaving 7 bases between them. The germline CDR1 and CDR2 sequences are SGDLS and YYNGEE. The CDR3 DNA is TGTGCCAGCAGCGTAGGCTATCACTACACCTTC. Its translation: CASSVGYHYTF.

The V and J genes are TRBV30 and TRBJ1-4, with unresolved D. V shed 1 base and J shed 5 bases, with 8 bases lying between them. Germline V gives CDR1 GTSNPN, CDR2 SVGIG (reference sequence). This CDR3 region has 13 residues. The CDR3 bases are TGTGCCTGGAGTGCTGGCGGAAATGAAAAACTGTTTTTT. Translation gives CAWSAGGNEKLFF.

The chain joins TRBV3-1 (or the pseudogene TRBV3-2) to TRBJ2-2; 8 bases agree with TRBD1. Germline lookup yields CDR1 LGHDT and CDR2 YNNKEL (reference sequence). The junction had 6 bases not matched to a gene; V was cut back by 3 bases and J by 3 bases. The CDR3 consists of 16 residues. The CDR3 protein is CASSHGQGMYTGELFF. In nucleotides, the CDR3 is TGTGCCAGCAGCCACGGACAGGGAATGTACACCGGGGAGCTGTTTTTT.

In this sample, this clone turned up once. V gene TRBV16 combines with J gene TRBJ2-3, with D uncertain. The CDR3 contains 16 residues. V gave up 4 bases and J gave up 1 base, with 15 bases separating them. Germline CDR1 KGHSY, CDR2 FQNENV. CDR3 bases: TGTGCCAGCAGCCCGCGGCCGGTCTACGGCACAGATACGCAGTATTTT. Its translation is CASSPRPVYGTDTQYF. The full variable domain, with the rest looked up from reference TRBV16 and TRBJ2-3, is GEEVAQTPKHLVRGEGQKAKLYCAPIKGHSYVFWYQQVLKNEFKFLISFQNENVFDETGMPKERFSAKCLPNSPCSLEIQATKLEDSAVYFCASSPRPVYGTDTQYFGPGTRLTVL.

The chain combines TRBV7-3 with TRBJ2-7; 7 bases are shared with TRBD2. With 5 bases clipped from V and 0 bases from J, the junction kept 16 bases outside the gene matches. Germline V gene lookup returns CDR1 SGHTA and CDR2 FQGTGA. This CDR3 contains 18 residues. The CDR3 coding sequence is TGTGCCAGCAGCCCACCTAGACTAGCTATGAGGTACTCCTACGAGCAGTACTTC. It encodes CASSPPRLAMRYSYEQYF.

The J gene is TRBJ2-7, the V gene TRBV6-5, with D maybe TRBD2 (5 bases). Germline assignment: CDR1 MNHEY and CDR2 SVGAGI. This CDR3 is built from 16 residues. V lost 2 bases and J 4 bases, leaving 18 bases between the germline ends. CDR3 coding DNA: TGTGCCAGCAGTTACCCCGATAGGACCGGGGTATACGAGCAGTACTTC. Encoded protein: CASSYPDRTGVYEQYF.

The rearrangement links TRBV7-3 to TRBJ2-7, with TRBD2 matching over 13 bases. This CDR3 is 16 amino acids long. After removal of 0 bases from V and 4 bases from J, the junction contained 3 bases not matched to a gene. The germline gives CDR1 SGHTA, CDR2 FQGTGA. The CDR3 reads CASSLTRTSGSYEQYF. The CDR3 bases are TGTGCCAGCAGCTTAACACGGACTAGCGGGAGTTACGAGCAGTACTTC.

This clone was counted between two and nine times. V and J are TRBV18 and TRBJ1-3; the match to TRBD1 covers 10 bases. The CDR3 is 16 residues long. V lost 1 base and J lost 2; bases outside the gene matches: 2. Germline values: CDR1 KGHSH, CDR2 LQKENI. CDR3 nucleotide sequence: TGTGCCAGCTCACCACGGACAGGGGGGACTGGAAACACCATATATTTT. Translating gives CASSPRTGGTGNTIYF.

The rearrangement uses TRBV6-5 and TRBJ2-7, with D perhaps matching TRBD2 (6 bases). The germline V gene encodes CDR1 MNHEY and CDR2 SVGAGI. V gave up 11 bases and J gave up 4 bases, with 18 bases separating them. The CDR3 is made up of 13 amino acids. In DNA form, the CDR3 reads TGTGCCTCCAGGAGGGTAGCGCCGTACGAGCAGTACTTC. It specifies CASRRVAPYEQYF.

CDR3 nucleotides: TGTGCCAGGACAGGGGGGTCGAGCTCCTACGAGCAGTACTTC. This gives the protein CARTGGSSSYEQYF. This chain links TRBV27 with TRBJ2-7; TRBD1 matches 9 bases. There are 14 residues in the CDR3. Germline values: CDR1 MNHEY, CDR2 SMNVEV (reference sequence). V dropped 9 bases and J dropped 0; count of bases not matched to a gene: 6.

The chain joins TRBV3-1 (or the pseudogene TRBV3-2) to TRBJ2-7, with 7 positions matching TRBD1. The CDR3 extends over 15 amino acids. Germline CDR1 is LGHDT and CDR2 is YNNKEL (reference sequence). The trim removed 1 base at V and 0 bases at J, leaving 3 bases unmatched. CDR3 bases: TGTGCCAGCAGCCAAGTCGACAGGGTCTCCTACGAGCAGTACTTC. Amino acids: CASSQVDRVSYEQYF.

The chain couples TRBV7-6 to TRBJ1-2; tentatively, D is TRBD1 (6 bases). V lost 1 base, J lost 3 bases, and 15 bases lay in between. The CDR3 covers 16 residues. From germline, CDR1 is SGHVS and CDR2 FNYEAQ. The CDR3 nucleotides read TGTGCCAGCAGCTTAGGGACCAGGGGATCTCACTATGGCTACACCTTC. Residues: CASSLGTRGSHYGYTF.

This clone was seen just once. This rearrangement joins TRBV6-2 or TRBV6-3 to TRBJ2-7; possible D gene TRBD2, 6 bases. Trimming stripped 2 bases from V and 1 base from J, with 12 bases between. Germline-derived CDR1 and CDR2 are MNHEY and SVGEGT. CDR3 length: 15 amino acids. The CDR3 sequence: CASSYPPRESYEQYF. CDR3 bases: TGTGCCAGCAGTTACCCCCCCCGGGAGTCCTACGAGCAGTACTTC.

The chain combines TRBV5-6 with TRBJ2-7, with a possible D match to TRBD2 (6 bases). From germline, CDR1 is SGHDT and CDR2 YYEEEE. V lost 4 bases and J lost 11, with 22 bases in between. The CDR3 is made up of 14 amino acids. The CDR3 region has the DNA TGTGCCAGCAGCCCCGCCCTGGGGCGGGAAAAGGAGTACTTC. Its translation is CASSPALGREKEYF.

V gene TRBV12-5 combines with J gene TRBJ1-3; D gene uncertain. CDR3 length equals 14 residues. V was trimmed by 7 bases and J by 0 bases, leaving 10 bases between them. Germline CDR1 and CDR2: LGHNT and FRNRAP. CDR3 region: CASASYVSGNTIYF. The CDR3 DNA follows: TGTGCTAGTGCCTCTTATGTCTCTGGAAACACCATATATTTT.

V usage is TRBV29-1 and J usage is TRBJ1-1; TRBD1 might be the D (6 bases). Trimming shortened V by 7 bases and J by 0 bases, and 12 bases separated the two germline ends. The germline gives CDR1 SQVTM, CDR2 ANQGSEA. This CDR3 has 13 residues. CDR3 region: CSAIQGLNTEAFF. As DNA, the CDR3 is TGCAGCGCGATACAGGGATTGAACACTGAAGCTTTCTTT.

The chain couples TRBV5-1 to TRBJ2-4, with 7 bases that match TRBD1. Germline V CDR1 and CDR2: SGHRS, YFSETQ. The CDR3 length is 13 residues. The J segment lost 8 bases and the V segment lost 4 bases, leaving 6 bases of the junction unmatched. In DNA, the CDR3 is TGCGCCAGCAGCCCCAGGGGGTTACACATTCAGTACTTC. Protein product: CASSPRGLHIQYF.

The rearrangement uses TRBV11-2 and TRBJ2-7; the match to TRBD2 covers 7 bases. CDR3 length: 14 residues. Losses at the gene ends were 3 bases for V and 3 bases for J; bases not matched to a gene: 5. Per the germline V gene, CDR1 is SGHAT and CDR2 is FQNNGV. This CDR3 is CASSFVRDYYEQYF. The CDR3 DNA is TGTGCCAGCAGCTTTGTGCGGGACTACTACGAGCAGTACTTC.

As regards this clone: Other nucleotide sequences in the sample specify the same CDR3. The V gene is TRBV19, the J gene TRBJ1-1; 7 bases map to TRBD1. The CDR3 runs to 13 residues. V shed 3 bases, J shed 3 bases, and the junction held 1 base outside the gene matches. Germline V gene data show CDR1 as LNHDA and CDR2 as SQIVND (reference sequence). In DNA, the CDR3 is TGTGCCAGTAGTATTACAGGGGACACTGAAGCTTTCTTT. Translated, it gives CASSITGDTEAFF. The variable domain in full, completed from reference TRBV19 and TRBJ1-1, reads DGGITQSPKYLFRKEGQNVTLSCEQNLNHDAMYWYRQDPGQGLRLIYYSQIVNDFQKGDIAEGYSVSREKKESFPLTVTSAQKNPTAFYLCASSITGDTEAFFGQGTRLTVV.

The V gene is TRBV6-4, the J gene TRBJ2-2; a possible D gene is TRBD1 (5 bases). Germline V CDR1 and CDR2: MRHNA, SNTAGT. The ends were cut back, 4 bases at V and 4 bases at J, with 10 bases in the middle. This CDR3 has 14 residues. This CDR3 reads CASSGEGATGELFF. CDR3 in DNA: TGTGCCAGCAGTGGTGAAGGGGCCACCGGGGAGCTGTTTTTT.

This sequence joins TRBV12-3 or TRBV12-4 and TRBJ2-7; possible D gene TRBD1, 5 bases. Trimming left V 3 bases short and J 6 bases short, with 9 bases between. The CDR3 sequence is 12 residues long. The CDR3 sequence: CASSFITGEQYF. As DNA, the CDR3 is TGTGCCAGCAGTTTCATAACAGGCGAGCAGTACTTC.

This chain uses TRBV9 with TRBJ2-1, with D unresolved. The V gene lost 3 bases and the J gene lost 6 bases, with 7 bases spanning the gap. The CDR3 runs 12 residues. Germline assignment: CDR1 SGDLS and CDR2 YYNGEE. CDR3 bases: TGTGCCAGCAGCGCCCCCCGCAATGAGCAGTTCTTC. It is translated as CASSAPRNEQFF.

This chain links TRBV6-1 with TRBJ2-7; weak D call: TRBD2 (6 bases). Germline V gene data show CDR1 as MNHNS and CDR2 as SASEGT. Trimming cost V 4 bases and J 3 bases, with 19 bases left between them. The CDR3 consists of 16 residues. Here the CDR3 reads CASSGRLAPERYEQYF. The CDR3 DNA sequence: TGTGCCAGCAGTGGCCGGCTAGCGCCTGAACGCTACGAGCAGTACTTC.

This clone was seen once. The chain is built from TRBV9 and TRBJ1-1, with 9 bases fitting TRBD1. V lost 7 bases and J lost 0; bases outside the gene matches: 7. CDR3 length equals 15 residues. Germline V gene lookup returns CDR1 SGDLS and CDR2 YYNGEE. The CDR3: CASRRDRDMNTEAFF. The CDR3 nucleotides read TGTGCCAGCCGCCGGGACAGGGACATGAACACTGAAGCTTTCTTT. The entire variable domain, with the rest obtained from reference TRBV9 and TRBJ1-1, is as follows: DSGVTQTPKHLITATGQRVTLRCSPRSGDLSVYWYQQSLDQGLQFLIQYYNGEERAKGNILERFSAQQFPDLHSELNLSSLELGDSALYFCASRRDRDMNTEAFFGQGTRLTVV.

The V gene is TRBV30, the J gene TRBJ2-7, with D possibly being TRBD1 (5 bases). Trimming stripped 0 bases from V and 6 bases from J, with 9 bases between. Germline CDR1 is GTSNPN and CDR2 is SVGIG (reference sequence). The CDR3 spans 12 residues. CDR3 loop: CAWSVDRSEQYF. The CDR3 bases are TGTGCCTGGAGTGTTGACAGATCCGAGCAGTACTTC.

V and J are TRBV6-5 and TRBJ2-5; the match to TRBD2 covers 7 bases. The CDR3 has 14 residues. Germline V gives CDR1 MNHEY, CDR2 SVGAGI. With V trimmed by 4 bases and J by 6 bases, 8 bases remained unmatched. The CDR3 spells CASSWTSSVKTQYF. The CDR3 DNA is TGTGCCAGCAGTTGGACTAGTTCAGTGAAGACCCAGTACTTC.